This section outlines one TCR beta chain sequence together with its context. The junction does not match germline at one end; this may be a read error. The library was designed around alpha chains, so this beta chain is a stray read whose abundance carries little weight. Stated time point: sample taken at primary tumor resection. The sequenced material consisted of unsorted whole RNA from tumor, nontumor lung or frozen PBMC. Samples were obtained from roughly 65 donors, all untreated early-stage non-small cell lung cancer patients. This CDR3 is built from 15 residues. Germline loops: CDR1 LGHNA, CDR2 YSLEER. TCRdb reprocessed the 5' RACE reads with MiXCR, giving one entry per CDR3 protein. The sample shows some 4,100 distinct CDR3 sequences, 24% of them seen only once. This entry is derived from a study of spatial heterogeneity in lung cancer. Study-wide context: Within raw reads, each unique TCR and UMI combination appeared on average more than ten times.

The TCR comes from a female donor with early-stage non-small cell lung cancer. The sample was PBMCs, taken at surgery. The V call is TRBV4-3, the J call TRBJ2-3; D tentatively reads TRBD1 or TRBD2 (5 bases each). The CDR3 loop is CTSSQRDGSTDTQYF. The DNA of the CDR3 is TGCACCAGCAGCCAACGGGACGGATCCACAGATACGCAGTATTTT.